The text below deals with one TCR beta chain. Methods used by the authors: Reference gene primers were amplified, and this amplification served to estimate nucleated cell counts. Here immunoSEQ multiplex PCR was the method, and the copy in TCRdb shows in-frame clones only, minus some. V, J and clone size were drawn from that table, and D and trimming were deduced from the DNA. Counted here are around 700,000 clones, about nine tenths occurring once; the ten biggest clones make up more than 0.25%. This sample is part of a study of blood T cell repertoires in COVID-19. Study in general: Samples taken during acute and convalescent COVID-19 were collected in the United States, Italy and Spain. Sample material is recorded as cDNA or gDNA derived from T cells, B-cell-depleted T cells, or PBMCs.

Germline CDR1 reads MNHNS; CDR2 reads SASEGT. After removal of 1 base from V and 0 bases from J, the junction contained 5 bases not matched to a gene. The CDR3 is made up of 16 amino acids. The sequence came from a woman under 30 with acute or convalescent COVID-19. V and J are TRBV6-1 and TRBJ2-7; 8 bases match TRBD1. Sequenced input: peripheral blood. DNA of the CDR3: TGTGCCAGCAGTGAAGGGGGACAGGTGATCTCCTACGAGCAGTACTTC. Protein sequence: CASSEGGQVISYEQYF.